The rows below give T cell receptor beta chains drawn from one sample of a study of graft-versus-host responses after intestinal transplantation. The antigens of these receptors remain unknown. This table comes from immunoSEQ multiplex PCR, and its TCRdb copy is limited to in-frame clones, with some not included. The table has about 96,000 clones, about 90% seen once; the top ten hold approximately 0.17%. The sample consisted of unstimulated CD4+ T cells sorted from spleen or lymph node cells, taken before intestinal transplant. Receptors were obtained from a human donor who received an intestinal transplant. Each CDR3 is given with its conserved first and last residue. The D gene is left open where the match is weak. Clone size is given for some rows only: seen once, a few or many times, or a class if the clone is expanded.

CDR3: CASSQDSRTSENTGELFF
DNA: TGTGCCAGCAGCCAAGACTCACGGACTAGCGAGAACACCGGGGAGCTGTTTTTT
size: -
J: TRBJ2-2
D: TRBD2
V: TRBV4-2

CDR3: CASNVLAGGSYEQYF
DNA: TGTGCCAGCAATGTACTAGCGGGGGGGTCCTACGAGCAGTACTTC
size: -
J: TRBJ2-7
D: TRBD2
V: TRBV6-1

CDR3: CASGPGSGGKNIQYF
DNA: TGTGCCAGCGGGCCCGGGAGCGGGGGCAAAAACATTCAGTACTTC
size: -
J: TRBJ2-4
D: TRBD2
V: TRBV19

CDR3: CASNDRGWRETQYF
DNA: TGTGCCAGCAACGACAGGGGCTGGAGGGAGACCCAGTACTTC
size: -
J: TRBJ2-5
D: TRBD1
V: TRBV7-9

CDR3: CASQDYSGNTIYF
DNA: TGTGCCAGTCAGGACTACTCTGGAAACACCATATATTTT
size: once
J: TRBJ1-3
D: -
V: TRBV27

CDR3: CASSPGGPWHSGYTF
DNA: TGTGCCAGCAGCCCCGGCGGGCCATGGCATTCGGGCTACACCTTC
size: -
J: TRBJ1-2
D: -
V: TRBV25-1

CDR3: CASVAAGDSPLHF
DNA: TGTGCCAGCGTCGCGGCGGGGGATTCACCCCTCCACTTT
size: -
J: TRBJ1-6
D: -
V: TRBV6-6

CDR3: CASSLGAGTKTDTQYF
DNA: TGCGCCAGCAGCTTGGGCGCGGGTACGAAGACAGATACGCAGTATTTT
size: -
J: TRBJ2-3
D: -
V: TRBV5-1

CDR3: CASSQTPQGLLNTEAFF
DNA: TGCGCCAGCAGCCAAACTCCACAGGGGCTCTTGAACACTGAAGCTTTCTTT
size: -
J: TRBJ1-1
D: TRBD1
V: TRBV5-1

CDR3: CASRERESTGELFF
DNA: TGTGCCAGCAGAGAGCGGGAGAGCACCGGGGAGCTGTTTTTT
size: few
J: TRBJ2-2
D: TRBD2
V: TRBV2

CDR3: CATKTVSGANVLTF
DNA: TGTGCCACCAAGACAGTCTCTGGGGCCAACGTCCTGACTTTC
size: -
J: TRBJ2-6
D: -
V: TRBV19

CDR3: CASSYQNSSGNTGELFF
DNA: TGTGCCAGCAGTTACCAAAATTCTTCGGGGAACACCGGGGAGCTGTTTTTT
size: -
J: TRBJ2-2
D: -
V: TRBV6-7

CDR3: CASKPDRGRNEKLFF
DNA: TGTGCCAGCAAACCCGACCGGGGTCGTAATGAAAAACTGTTTTTT
size: -
J: TRBJ1-4
D: -
V: TRBV6-5

CDR3: CASSPVELSVNTEAFF
DNA: TGTGCCAGCAGCCCGGTAGAGTTGAGCGTGAACACTGAAGCTTTCTTT
size: -
J: TRBJ1-1
D: -
V: TRBV5-6

CDR3: CASSPTSGGEYNEQFF
DNA: TGTGCCAGCTCACCAACTAGCGGGGGGGAGTACAATGAGCAGTTCTTC
size: -
J: TRBJ2-1
D: TRBD2
V: TRBV18

CDR3: CASSYGTEGENTEAFF
DNA: TGCGCCAGCAGCTACGGGACAGAGGGGGAGAACACTGAAGCTTTCTTT
size: -
J: TRBJ1-1
D: TRBD1
V: TRBV5-1

CDR3: CASSQGSGNEKLFF
DNA: TGTGCCAGCAGCCAAGGTTCGGGAAATGAAAAACTGTTTTTT
size: -
J: TRBJ1-4
D: -
V: TRBV4-2

CDR3: CASNRDRAVNEQFF
DNA: TGTGCCAGCAATCGGGACAGGGCGGTCAATGAGCAGTTCTTC
size: -
J: TRBJ2-1
D: TRBD1
V: TRBV2

CDR3: CASGTSGTDTQYF
DNA: TGTGCCAGCGGGACTAGCGGCACAGATACGCAGTATTTT
size: -
J: TRBJ2-3
D: TRBD2
V: TRBV9

CDR3: CASSLDRVGQPQHF
DNA: TGTGCCAGCAGCTTAGACAGGGTGGGGCAGCCCCAGCATTTT
size: -
J: TRBJ1-5
D: -
V: TRBV11-2

CDR3: CASSSGSSYEQYF
DNA: TGTGCCAGTAGTAGCGGGAGCTCCTACGAGCAGTACTTC
size: -
J: TRBJ2-7
D: TRBD2
V: TRBV19

CDR3: CASSPNTF
DNA: TGTGCCAGCAGTCCAAACACCTTC
size: -
J: TRBJ1-2
D: -
V: TRBV27

CDR3: CATTPGQGVFETQYF
DNA: TGTGCCACGACTCCGGGACAGGGCGTTTTCGAGACCCAGTACTTC
size: -
J: TRBJ2-5
D: TRBD1
V: TRBV6-5

CDR3: CASRDRGKATEAFF
DNA: TGTGCCAGCAGGGACAGGGGGAAGGCCACTGAAGCTTTCTTT
size: -
J: TRBJ1-1
D: TRBD1
V: TRBV6-1

CDR3: CAIRRQGTGELFF
DNA: TGTGCCATCCGCCGGCAGGGTACCGGGGAGCTGTTTTTT
size: -
J: TRBJ2-2
D: -
V: TRBV10-3

CDR3: CASSLIQQGNYGQYF
DNA: TGTGCCAGCAGCTTGATCCAACAGGGGAACTACGGGCAGTACTTC
size: -
J: TRBJ2-7
D: TRBD1
V: TRBV5-4

CDR3: CASSQAGLAGALSGETQYF
DNA: TGTGCCAGCAGCCAAGCCGGACTAGCGGGGGCGTTAAGTGGAGAGACCCAGTACTTC
size: once
J: TRBJ2-5
D: TRBD2
V: TRBV4-2

CDR3: CASSLVRGYGANVLTF
DNA: TGTGCCAGCAGCTTGGTCAGGGGATATGGGGCCAACGTCCTGACTTTC
size: once
J: TRBJ2-6
D: -
V: TRBV5-4

CDR3: CASSLDTTNEKLFF
DNA: TGTGCCAGCAGCCTCGACACAACTAATGAAAAACTGTTTTTT
size: -
J: TRBJ1-4
D: -
V: TRBV7-9

CDR3: CASSFTGLDNSPLHF
DNA: TGTGCCAGCAGCTTTACGGGACTCGATAATTCACCCCTCCACTTT
size: -
J: TRBJ1-6
D: -
V: TRBV7-9

CDR3: CASSQVLPENYGYTF
DNA: TGCGCCAGCAGCCAAGTGCTACCGGAGAACTATGGCTACACCTTC
size: -
J: TRBJ1-2
D: -
V: TRBV4-1

CDR3: CASSLAGGFNEQYF
DNA: TGTGCCAGCAGCTTGGCGGGAGGGTTCAACGAGCAGTACTTC
size: -
J: TRBJ2-7
D: TRBD2
V: TRBV5-6

CDR3: CASSPYRQNHYEQYF
DNA: TGTGCCAGCAGTCCATACCGACAGAATCATTACGAGCAGTACTTC
size: -
J: TRBJ2-7
D: -
V: TRBV6-1

CDR3: CATSRDRDTPYEQYF
DNA: TGTGCCACCAGCAGAGACCGGGACACACCCTACGAGCAGTACTTC
size: once
J: TRBJ2-7
D: -
V: TRBV15

CDR3: CASSLRFGVDGYTF
DNA: TGCGCCAGCAGCTTGAGGTTCGGGGTCGATGGCTACACCTTC
size: -
J: TRBJ1-2
D: -
V: TRBV5-1

CDR3: CASSPQGSTPNTEAFF
DNA: TGTGCCAGCTCACCACAGGGGTCAACCCCGAACACTGAAGCTTTCTTT
size: once
J: TRBJ1-1
D: -
V: TRBV18

CDR3: CASKAGEFSTEAFF
DNA: TGTGCCAGTAAGGCGGGGGAATTTTCCACTGAAGCTTTCTTT
size: -
J: TRBJ1-1
D: -
V: TRBV10-3

CDR3: CASSMDRARRYEQYF
DNA: TGTGCCAGCAGCATGGACAGGGCGCGGCGCTACGAGCAGTACTTC
size: -
J: TRBJ2-7
D: TRBD1
V: TRBV6-5

CDR3: CASRQEESGNQPQHF
DNA: TGTGCCAGCCGACAGGAAGAGAGTGGCAATCAGCCCCAGCATTTT
size: -
J: TRBJ1-5
D: -
V: TRBV2

CDR3: CASSFSVYTQYF
DNA: TGTGCCAGCAGCTTCAGCGTATATACGCAGTATTTT
size: -
J: TRBJ2-3
D: -
V: TRBV7-9

CDR3: CASSQLQGINYGYTF
DNA: TGCGCCAGCAGCCAATTACAGGGAATCAACTATGGCTACACCTTC
size: -
J: TRBJ1-2
D: -
V: TRBV4-3

CDR3: CASSRDFQETQYF
DNA: TGTGCCAGCTCACGGGACTTTCAAGAGACCCAGTACTTC
size: -
J: TRBJ2-5
D: -
V: TRBV18

CDR3: CSVQGTIGNTIYF
DNA: TGCAGCGTCCAGGGTACTATTGGAAACACCATATATTTT
size: -
J: TRBJ1-3
D: -
V: TRBV29-1

CDR3: CASSLSAGGNSPLHF
DNA: TGTGCCAGCAGTTTATCGGCAGGGGGGAATTCACCCCTCCACTTT
size: few
J: TRBJ1-6
D: TRBD1
V: TRBV27

CDR3: CASSLDQTGSMDIQYF
DNA: TGTGCCAGCAGCTTAGACCAGACAGGGTCTATGGACATTCAGTACTTC
size: -
J: TRBJ2-4
D: TRBD1
V: TRBV7-9

CDR3: CASNVQGFGNEKLFF
DNA: TGTGCCAGCAATGTACAGGGGTTCGGGAATGAAAAACTGTTTTTT
size: few
J: TRBJ1-4
D: TRBD1
V: TRBV6-6

CDR3: CASKGIEEQETQYF
DNA: TGCGCCAGCAAGGGGATTGAGGAGCAAGAGACCCAGTACTTC
size: -
J: TRBJ2-5
D: -
V: TRBV5-1

CDR3: CASSFQLAEETQYF
DNA: TGTGCCAGCAGCTTCCAACTAGCCGAAGAGACCCAGTACTTC
size: once
J: TRBJ2-5
D: -
V: TRBV7-2

CDR3: CASERGGLYNEQFF
DNA: TGTGCCAGCGAGCGGGGGGGACTTTACAATGAGCAGTTCTTC
size: -
J: TRBJ2-1
D: TRBD2
V: TRBV9

CDR3: CAITPTGFGEQFF
DNA: TGTGCCATCACTCCGACAGGGTTTGGTGAGCAGTTCTTC
size: -
J: TRBJ2-1
D: TRBD1
V: TRBV30

CDR3: CASSPPGQGVETQYF
DNA: TGTGCCAGCTCACCCCCGGGACAGGGAGTAGAGACCCAGTACTTC
size: -
J: TRBJ2-5
D: TRBD1
V: TRBV18

CDR3: CAWSIIRTEAFF
DNA: TGTGCCTGGAGCATAATTCGGACAGAAGCTTTCTTT
size: -
J: TRBJ1-1
D: -
V: TRBV30

CDR3: CASKPSPGSNQPQHF
DNA: TGCGCCAGCAAACCGAGTCCGGGGAGCAATCAGCCCCAGCATTTT
size: -
J: TRBJ1-5
D: -
V: TRBV5-1

CDR3: CAWSAVYSNQPQHF
DNA: TGTGCCTGGAGTGCCGTCTATAGCAATCAGCCCCAGCATTTT
size: -
J: TRBJ1-5
D: -
V: TRBV30